This T cell receptor beta chain was identified in a study of T cell responses to AZD1222 COVID-19 vaccine. The wider study: Both about-4-week and about-12-week second-dose recipients were combined. Study-wide results and caveats: Following two doses of AZD1222, Spike-specific TCR breadth and depth rose. Baseline seropositivity characterized only six AZD1222 recipients.

The germline CDR1 and CDR2 sequences are SGHVS and FNYEAQ. This CDR3 has 15 residues. V was trimmed by 4 bases and J by 6 bases, leaving 15 bases between them. As concerns this clone: The antigen is not known.

Using immunoSEQ multiplex PCR, the repertoire was profiled, and TCRdb retains in-frame clones only, with some absent. This sample has over 70,000 clones, with 85% found just once. Sequences were derived from peripheral blood, sampled on day 0 of AZD1222 vaccination. The rearrangement uses TRBV7-6 and TRBJ2-2; unclear D gene. The receptor comes from an adult in good health. This CDR3 reads CASSSFRHRSGELFF. The CDR3 nucleotides are TGTGCCAGCAGCTCTTTTAGACACCGCTCCGGGGAGCTGTTTTTT.